Presented here are 14 T cell receptor beta chains from one specimen sequenced in a study of T cells expressing NK-cell markers. TCRdb reprocessed the 5' RACE reads and stores each CDR3 protein as one record, lacking DNA. This table lists over 200,000 distinct CDR3 sequences. The specimen sequenced was blood T cells: a sorted CD56 or NKG2C T cell subset, CD4+ or CD8+ T cells, or bulk PBMC T cells (not recorded which). These receptors were taken from a man younger than 35 in good health.

V and J are TRBV10-3 and TRBJ1-5; TCRdb's assignment of TRBD1 cannot be checked, as there is no DNA. Germline V gives CDR1 ENHRY, CDR2 SYGVKD. The CDR3 loop spans 13 amino acids. This CDR3 is CAINGDRDQPQHF.

The chain joins TRBV20-1 to TRBJ1-3; absent DNA, TCRdb's TRBD1 call cannot be checked. The V gene's germline CDR1 is DFQATT and CDR2 SNEGSKA (reference sequence). This CDR3 spans 12 amino acids. This CDR3 reads CSARAGFDTIYF.

The chain has TRBV20-1 and TRBJ2-2; the D call of TRBD2 rests on TCRdb alone, since no DNA is present to check it. The CDR3 sequence is 13 residues long. Germline CDR1 is DFQATT and CDR2 is SNEGSKA (reference sequence). The CDR3: CSANRGRGGELFF.

This rearrangement joins TRBV29-1 to TRBJ2-1; TCRdb reports TRBD1, a call that lacks DNA to check it against. The CDR3 consists of 15 residues. Looked up from germline, CDR1 is SQVTM and CDR2 is ANQGSEA. CDR3 loop: CSVVIWDRGSNEQFF.

This chain uses TRBV12-3 or TRBV12-4 with TRBJ2-3; TCRdb proposes TRBD2, but this gene call is untestable without DNA. This CDR3 has 16 amino acids. The CDR3 loop is CASSLEVLAVTDTQYF.

The chain employs TRBV20-1 and TRBJ1-5; TCRdb lists TRBD1, though no DNA is available to test this call. Germline assignment: CDR1 DFQATT and CDR2 SNEGSKA (reference sequence). The CDR3 length is 14 residues. Here the CDR3 reads CSVMGQRMGQPQHF.

The V and J genes are TRBV5-5 and TRBJ1-1; TCRdb reports TRBD1, a call that lacks DNA to check it against. This CDR3 spans 16 amino acids. Germline V gene lookup returns CDR1 SGHKS and CDR2 YYEKEE (reference sequence). The CDR3 sequence is CASRPVAGHANTEAFF.

The chain carries TRBV20-1 and TRBJ2-2; with no DNA, the TCRdb D assignment of TRBD2 cannot be verified. The germline CDR1 and CDR2 sequences are DFQATT and SNEGSKA (reference sequence). This CDR3 is 15 amino acids long. This CDR3 is CSARGGSGNTGELFF.

The J gene is TRBJ2-3, the V gene TRBV4-2. The germline V gene has CDR1 LGHNA and CDR2 YNFKEQ. The CDR3 totals 13 residues. CDR3: CASSHRRPDTQYF.

J is TRBJ2-1 and V is TRBV7-2. Germline V gene lookup returns CDR1 SGHTA and CDR2 FQGNSA. This CDR3 region has 14 residues. The CDR3 is CASAGVPSYNEQFF.

The chain links TRBV20-1 to TRBJ2-3; TCRdb outputs TRBD1, but without DNA this stays unchecked. This CDR3 is 17 amino acids long. Germline CDR1 and CDR2: DFQATT and SNEGSKA (reference sequence). The CDR3 region is CSARPLEGTGGTDTQYF.

This chain joins TRBV29-1 and TRBJ1-5. Germline V lookup: CDR1 SQVTM, CDR2 ANQGSEA. The CDR3 consists of 14 residues. Here the CDR3 reads CSVVFSDINQPQHF.

The chain recombines TRBV18 with TRBJ1-2; TCRdb's D call, TRBD1, is unchecked because there is no DNA. Germline-derived CDR1 and CDR2 are KGHSH and LQKENI. There are 14 residues in the CDR3. Here the CDR3 reads CASSPDRVGYGYTF.

The genes are TRBV7-2 and TRBJ2-7. This CDR3 contains 13 residues. Germline CDR1 is SGHTA and CDR2 is FQGNSA. CDR3 region: CASTWTQLFEQYF.